The present T cell receptor (beta chain) was sequenced within a study of PD-L1 blockade in urothelial cancer. Time point denoted: peripheral blood 6 weeks after treatment start. The ends were cut back, 10 bases at V and 6 bases at J, with 17 bases in the middle. CDR1 is MNHNY and CDR2 is SVGAGI in the germline V gene (reference sequence). The CDR3 sequence is 13 residues long. Profiled with immunoSEQ multiplex PCR; TCRdb holds only in-frame clones, not every one. The sample has 80,000 to 95,000 clones, roughly 85% seen once. The V and J genes are TRBV6-6 and TRBJ2-3; D may be TRBD2 (5 bases). This receptor was taken from a man in his sixties or seventies with urothelial cancer. This material consisted of PBMCs, taken around atezolizumab (anti-PD-L1) treatment. CDR3 nucleotide sequence: TGTGCCACAAAAGAGGGCCCCGATGATACGCAGTATTTT. As protein: CATKEGPDDTQYF.